Listed below are T cell receptor beta chains from one sample, sequenced in a study of T cells in Graves' hyperthyroidism and ophthalmopathy. One entry per CDR3 protein, called by TCRdb with MiXCR from the multiplex PCR reads. The data hold a few hundred thousand distinct CDR3 sequences, with around a sixth observed a single time. Source material: blood. Receptor source: a woman between 45 and 65 years old with Graves' hyperthyroidism. The CDR3 runs from the conserved cysteine through the conserved F or W. D genes are given only for firm matches. A row's size may be missing; if present it is once, few, many or a size class.

D	size	J	V	DNA	CDR3
TRBD1	many	TRBJ1-5	TRBV5-1	TGCGCCAGCAGACCCGGGACAGGGGAAGAAAATCAGCCCCAGCATTTT	CASRPGTGEENQPQHF
.	many	TRBJ2-5	TRBV20-1	TGCAGTGCTAGAGGCACTGGGGGGGAGACCCAGTACTTC	CSARGTGGETQYF
.	few	TRBJ1-6	TRBV30	TGTGCCTGGAGCGCCCAGGGTAATTCACCCCTCCACTTT	CAWSAQGNSPLHF
.	few	TRBJ1-6	TRBV10-2	TGCGCCAGCAGTGAGGGGGAGTATTCACCCCTCCACTTT	CASSEGEYSPLHF
.	few	TRBJ2-2	TRBV12-3/TRBV12-4	TGTGCCAGCAGTGGACAAACCTGGACCGGGGAGCTGTTTTTT	CASSGQTWTGELFF
TRBD2	few	TRBJ2-3	TRBV12-3/TRBV12-4	TGTGCCAGCAGTCCCGTCGGGGGGATCACAGATACGCAGTATTTT	CASSPVGGITDTQYF
.	.	TRBJ2-6	TRBV19	TGTGCCAGTAGCCTCGGACAAGCTGGGGCCAACGTCCTGACTTTC	CASSLGQAGANVLTF
.	many	TRBJ2-7	TRBV5-1	TGCGCCAGCAGCCGTCGGATCGGCGATAACTACGAGCAGTACTTC	CASSRRIGDNYEQYF
.	few	TRBJ1-1	TRBV27	TGTGCCAGCAGTTCCCCCAGGGACACTGAAGCTTTCTTT	CASSSPRDTEAFF
TRBD2	.	TRBJ2-5	TRBV6-1	TGTGCCAGCAGAACAGGAGGGACTAGCGGGGCTTACGAGACCCAGTACTTC	CASRTGGTSGAYETQYF
.	few	TRBJ1-5	TRBV6-1	TGTGCCAGCAGTGATGGTGCCCAGCCCCAGCATTTT	CASSDGAQPQHF
.	few	TRBJ1-5	TRBV2	TGTGCCAGCAGTGGTACAGGGCTTCAGCCCCAGCATTTT	CASSGTGLQPQHF
.	.	TRBJ1-1	TRBV4-2	TGTGCCAGCAGCGACTCCGGGGACGGGGCCACTGAAGCTTTCTTT	CASSDSGDGATEAFF
.	many	TRBJ2-6	TRBV13	TGTGCCAGCAGCTTAGTTGGGGAAGCTGGGGCCAACGTCCTGACTTTC	CASSLVGEAGANVLTF
.	many	TRBJ2-1	TRBV6-5	TGTGCCAGCAGTTACTCGACATCGGCGAATGAGCAGTTCTTC	CASSYSTSANEQFF
.	few	TRBJ2-2	TRBV6-2/TRBV6-3	TGTGCCAGCAGTTATAGGGGGAGTCCCGGGGAGCTGTTTTTT	CASSYRGSPGELFF
.	many	TRBJ2-3	TRBV20-1	TGCAGTGTGTGGGACAAGACCATAATCACAGATACGCAGTATTTT	CSVWDKTIITDTQYF
TRBD2	few	TRBJ2-3	TRBV27	TGTGCCAGCTCCCGACTAGCGGGGGCACCTAGCACAGATACGCAGTATTTT	CASSRLAGAPSTDTQYF
TRBD1	few	TRBJ1-5	TRBV13	TGTGCCAGCAGCCCCAAGGGGACAGGGGGCCAGCCCCAGCATTTT	CASSPKGTGGQPQHF
.	many	TRBJ1-2	TRBV29-1	TGCAGCACCGAGATGGCAGGGGATGGCTACACCTTC	CSTEMAGDGYTF
TRBD2	.	TRBJ2-7	TRBV6-2/TRBV6-3	TGTGCCAGCAGGTCTAGCGGGAATGAGAACGAGCAGTACTTC	CASRSSGNENEQYF